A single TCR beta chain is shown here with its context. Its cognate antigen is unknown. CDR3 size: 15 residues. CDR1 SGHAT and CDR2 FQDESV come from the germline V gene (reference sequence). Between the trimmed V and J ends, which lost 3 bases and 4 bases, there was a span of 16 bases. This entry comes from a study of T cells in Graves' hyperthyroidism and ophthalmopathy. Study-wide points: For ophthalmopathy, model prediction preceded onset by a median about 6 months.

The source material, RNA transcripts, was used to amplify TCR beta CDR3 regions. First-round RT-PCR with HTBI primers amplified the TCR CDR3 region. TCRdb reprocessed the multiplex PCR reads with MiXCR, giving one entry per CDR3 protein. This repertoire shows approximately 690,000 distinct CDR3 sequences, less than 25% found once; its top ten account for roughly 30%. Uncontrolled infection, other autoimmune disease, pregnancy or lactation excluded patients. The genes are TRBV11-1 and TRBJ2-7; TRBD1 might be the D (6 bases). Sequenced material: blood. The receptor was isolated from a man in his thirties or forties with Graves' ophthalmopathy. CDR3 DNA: TGTGCCAGCAGCTTGAGAGGACAGAGTTTTTACGAGCAGTACTTC. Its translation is CASSLRGQSFYEQYF.